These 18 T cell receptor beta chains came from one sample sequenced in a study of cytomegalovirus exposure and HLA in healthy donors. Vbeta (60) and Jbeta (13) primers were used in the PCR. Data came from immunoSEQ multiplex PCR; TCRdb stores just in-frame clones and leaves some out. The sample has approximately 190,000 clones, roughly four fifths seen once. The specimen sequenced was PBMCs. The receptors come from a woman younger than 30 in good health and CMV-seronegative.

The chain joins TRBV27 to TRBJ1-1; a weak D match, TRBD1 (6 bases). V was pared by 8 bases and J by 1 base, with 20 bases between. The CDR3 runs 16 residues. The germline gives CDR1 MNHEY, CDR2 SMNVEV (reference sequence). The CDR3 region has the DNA TGTGCCAGCCGTATCGGGGGGGCCATCCCGAACACTGAAGCTTTCTTT. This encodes CASRIGGAIPNTEAFF.

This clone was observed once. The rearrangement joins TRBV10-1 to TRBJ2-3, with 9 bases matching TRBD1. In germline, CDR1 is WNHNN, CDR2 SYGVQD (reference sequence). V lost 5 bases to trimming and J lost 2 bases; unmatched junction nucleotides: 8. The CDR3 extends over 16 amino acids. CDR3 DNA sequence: TGCGCCAGCAGTCCATTGACAGGGGGAAACACAGATACGCAGTATTTT. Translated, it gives CASSPLTGGNTDTQYF.

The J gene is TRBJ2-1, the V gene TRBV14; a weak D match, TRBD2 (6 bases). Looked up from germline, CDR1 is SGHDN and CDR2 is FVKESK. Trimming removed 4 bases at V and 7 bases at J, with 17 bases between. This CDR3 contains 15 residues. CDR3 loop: CASSPLAEGGNEQFF. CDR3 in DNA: TGTGCCAGCAGCCCTTTAGCGGAGGGTGGAAATGAGCAGTTCTTC.

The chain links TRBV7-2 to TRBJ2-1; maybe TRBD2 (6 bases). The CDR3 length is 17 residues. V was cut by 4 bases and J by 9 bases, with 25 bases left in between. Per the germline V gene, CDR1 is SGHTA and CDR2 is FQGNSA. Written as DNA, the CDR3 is TGTGCCAGCAGCTCCCGGGACTCGGCCCCTTGGAACATTGAGCAGTTCTTC. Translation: CASSSRDSAPWNIEQFF.

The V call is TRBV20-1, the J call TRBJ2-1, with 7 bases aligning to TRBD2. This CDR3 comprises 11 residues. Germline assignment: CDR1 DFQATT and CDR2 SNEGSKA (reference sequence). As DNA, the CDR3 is TGCAGCGGGGGACTACTTACTGAGCAGTTCTTC. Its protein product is CSGGLLTEQFF.

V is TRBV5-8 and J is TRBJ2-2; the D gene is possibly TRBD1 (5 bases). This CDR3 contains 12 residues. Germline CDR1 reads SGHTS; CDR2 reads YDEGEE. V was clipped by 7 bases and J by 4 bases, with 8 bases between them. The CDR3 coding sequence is TGTGCCAGCGGCAGGGTCACCGGGGAGCTGTTTTTT. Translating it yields CASGRVTGELFF.

CDR3 sequence (DNA): TGTGCCAGCAGTTTTGGCGCGGCAGTGGGAGAGACCCAGTACTTC. Amino acids: CASSFGAAVGETQYF. V is TRBV2 and J is TRBJ2-5; D remains ambiguous. This CDR3 has 15 amino acids. The germline V gene has CDR1 SNHLY and CDR2 FYNNEI. Trimming stripped 5 bases from V and 4 bases from J, with 17 bases between.

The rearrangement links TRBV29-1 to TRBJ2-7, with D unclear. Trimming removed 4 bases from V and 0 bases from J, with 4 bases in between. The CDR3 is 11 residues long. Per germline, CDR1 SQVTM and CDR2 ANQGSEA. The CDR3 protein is CSVVSSYEQYF. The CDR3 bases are TGCAGCGTTGTTAGCTCCTACGAGCAGTACTTC.

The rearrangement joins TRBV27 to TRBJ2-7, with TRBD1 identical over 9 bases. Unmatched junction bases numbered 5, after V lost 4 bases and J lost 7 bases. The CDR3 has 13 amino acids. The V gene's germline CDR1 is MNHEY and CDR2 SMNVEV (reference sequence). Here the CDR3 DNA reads TGTGCCAGCAGTTACAACAGGGGGCGAGAGCAGTACTTC. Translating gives CASSYNRGREQYF.

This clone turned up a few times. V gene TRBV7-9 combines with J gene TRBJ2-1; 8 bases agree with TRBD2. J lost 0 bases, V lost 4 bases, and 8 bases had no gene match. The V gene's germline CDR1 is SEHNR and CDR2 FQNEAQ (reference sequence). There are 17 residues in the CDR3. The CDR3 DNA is TGTGCCAGCAGCTCCTCCATAGCGGGGCCCTCCTACAATGAGCAGTTCTTC. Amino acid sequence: CASSSSIAGPSYNEQFF.

As DNA, the CDR3 is TGTGCCAGCAGCTTAGATCAGGGGATGGTCACTGAAGCTTTCTTT. It codes for CASSLDQGMVTEAFF. The rearrangement links TRBV7-6 to TRBJ1-1; tentatively, D is TRBD1 (6 bases). Per germline, CDR1 SGHVS and CDR2 FNYEAQ. The CDR3 totals 15 residues. Deletions cut 1 base from V and 4 bases from J, with 13 bases between.

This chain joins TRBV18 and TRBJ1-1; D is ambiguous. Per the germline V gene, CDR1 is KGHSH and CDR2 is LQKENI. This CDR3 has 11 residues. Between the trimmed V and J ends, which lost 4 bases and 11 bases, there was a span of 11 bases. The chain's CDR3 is CASSRLGEAFF. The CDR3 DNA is TGTGCCAGCTCACGTTTGGGCGAGGCTTTCTTT.

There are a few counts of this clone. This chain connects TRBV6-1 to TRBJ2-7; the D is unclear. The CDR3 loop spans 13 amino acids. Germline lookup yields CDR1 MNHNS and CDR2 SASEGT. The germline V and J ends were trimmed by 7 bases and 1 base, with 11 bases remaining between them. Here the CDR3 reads CASTYQLSYEQYF. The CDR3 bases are TGTGCCAGCACGTATCAGTTATCCTACGAGCAGTACTTC.

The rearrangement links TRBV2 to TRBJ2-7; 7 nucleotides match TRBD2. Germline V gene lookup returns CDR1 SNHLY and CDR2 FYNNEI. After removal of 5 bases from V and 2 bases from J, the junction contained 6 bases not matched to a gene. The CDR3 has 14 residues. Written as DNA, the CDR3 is TGTGCCAGCAGTTCTCTGGCGGGGGCCTACGAGCAGTACTTC. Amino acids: CASSSLAGAYEQYF.

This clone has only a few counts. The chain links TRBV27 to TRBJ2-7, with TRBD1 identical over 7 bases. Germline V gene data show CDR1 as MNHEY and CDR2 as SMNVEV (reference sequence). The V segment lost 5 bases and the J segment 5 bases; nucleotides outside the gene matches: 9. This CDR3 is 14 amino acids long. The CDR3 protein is CASSIGTTGNEQYF. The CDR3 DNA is TGTGCCAGCAGTATCGGTACGACAGGGAACGAGCAGTACTTC.

For the CDR3, the DNA is TGTGCCAGCACCACACAGTACAATGAGCAGTTCTTC. Amino acids: CASTTQYNEQFF. V and J are TRBV5-6 and TRBJ2-1; D not certain. There are 12 residues in the CDR3. With 6 bases removed from V and 4 bases from J, the gap between germline ends came to 8 bases. CDR1 and CDR2 from the germline V gene are SGHDT and YYEEEE.

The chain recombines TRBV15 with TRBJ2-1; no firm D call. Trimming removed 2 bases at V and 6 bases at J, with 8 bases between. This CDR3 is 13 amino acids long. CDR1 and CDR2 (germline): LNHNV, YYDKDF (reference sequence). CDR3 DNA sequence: TGTGCCACCAGCAGATCCCCGAGCAATGAGCAGTTCTTC. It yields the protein CATSRSPSNEQFF.

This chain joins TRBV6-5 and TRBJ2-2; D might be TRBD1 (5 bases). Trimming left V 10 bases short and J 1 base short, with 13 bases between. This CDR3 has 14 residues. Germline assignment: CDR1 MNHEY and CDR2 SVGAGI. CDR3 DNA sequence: TGTGCCACTCGAACCGGACAGAACACCGGGGAGCTGTTTTTT. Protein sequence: CATRTGQNTGELFF.